This T cell receptor (beta chain) was identified in a study of CD8 T cells in ankylosing spondylitis. Study results and limitations: Matched synovial fluid from ankylosing spondylitis patients was reported to be enriched for disease-linked clones. A TCR beta motif made of fewer than 10 highly homologous variants seemed typical of ankylosing spondylitis blood.

A note on this clonotype: Antigen: not known.

The germline gives CDR1 LGHDT, CDR2 YNNKEL (reference sequence). Trimming at V came to 5 bases and at J to 2 bases, leaving 9 bases not matched to a gene. The CDR3 runs to 16 residues. Using quantitative 5'-RACE with molecular barcodes, the authors made TCR beta libraries. In TCRdb, the 5' RACE reads were re-called with MiXCR into one record per CDR3 protein. The table has around 480,000 distinct CDR3 sequences, 17% seen once. The origin of this receptor is a male donor with ankylosing spondylitis. V and J are TRBV3-1 and TRBJ2-3; 8 bases map to TRBD2. Sequencing was done on a sample of blood, either unsorted or a sorted T cell fraction (not recorded which). The CDR3 is CASSDILAAATDTQYF. The CDR3 DNA is TGTGCCAGCAGCGATATACTAGCGGCTGCCACAGATACGCAGTATTTT.